Shown below are 2 T cell receptor beta chains from a single sample sequenced in a study of cytomegalovirus exposure and HLA in healthy donors. PCR amplification relied on 60 Vbeta primers (plus 13 Jbeta primers). Measured with immunoSEQ multiplex PCR; TCRdb has only the in-frame clones, and not every one. The sample holds 45,000 to 60,000 clones. Sequences were obtained from PBMCs. The receptors shown here come from a woman between 40 and 50 years old in good health and CMV-seronegative.

CDR3 in DNA: TGTGCCAGCAGTTTTCTCTCGGTGTCCTACGAGCAGTACTTC. Protein sequence: CASSFLSVSYEQYF. The genes are TRBV28 and TRBJ2-7; D not resolved. The ends were cut back, 3 bases at V and 1 base at J, with 10 bases in the middle. The CDR3 has 14 amino acids. The germline V gene has CDR1 MDHEN and CDR2 SYDVKM. Full variable domain (remainder filled in from reference TRBV28 and TRBJ2-7): DVKVTQSSRYLVKRTGEKVFLECVQDMDHENMFWYRQDPGLGLRLIYFSYDVKMKEKGDIPEGYSVSREKKERFSLILESASTNQTSMYLCASSFLSVSYEQYFGPGTRLTVT.

This chain connects TRBV7-9 to TRBJ1-1; TRBD1 is a possible D gene (6 bases). V dropped 5 bases and J dropped 8 bases, with 18 bases sitting between them. The germline V gene encodes CDR1 SEHNR and CDR2 FQNEAQ (reference sequence). This CDR3 is 14 amino acids long. The CDR3 nucleotides read TGTGCCAGCAGCGAGGGGGTAGACCATGTCGAAGCTTTCTTT. This gives the protein CASSEGVDHVEAFF.